The source of this T cell receptor beta chain is a study of neoadjuvant anti-PD-1 for oral cavity cancer. The sample's time point: after neoadjuvant nivolumab, at surgical resection. Repertoires were generated with immunoSEQ multiplex PCR, while TCRdb's copy carries only in-frame clones and drops some. The table records approximately 8,400 clones, about three quarters of them present only once. Germline V gene lookup returns CDR1 SQVTM and CDR2 ANQGSEA. The CDR3 totals 13 residues. J was trimmed by 7 bases and V by 6 bases; bases with no gene match: 7. Sequencing used PBMCs, obtained after nivolumab (anti-PD-1) treatment. The sequence was obtained from a person aged 35-79 years with oral cavity squamous cell carcinoma. The chain recombines TRBV29-1 with TRBJ1-4, with 8 bases aligning to TRBD1. CDR3 in DNA: TGCAGCGTCCAGGGGGCACGTGGTGAAAAACTGTTTTTT. Amino acids: CSVQGARGEKLFF.